The T cell receptor beta chain under discussion was sequenced for a study of vaccination effects on CD4 cells after COVID-19. The CDR3 length is 16 residues. Trimming removed 7 bases at V and 0 bases at J, with 17 bases between. CDR1 is LGHDT and CDR2 is YNNKEL in the germline V gene (reference sequence). Some clones are missing from TCRdb's copy, which holds only in-frame ones; the method was immunoSEQ multiplex PCR. The sample carries some 59,000 clones, 80% recorded once. Findings and caveats of the study: Late after vaccination, infection- and vaccine-induced clones showed marked clonal contraction. The study, lacking early post-infection timepoints, had few convalescent patients.

For this clone: The target antigen is unknown.

Ahead of sequencing, the ViraFEST assay grew antigen-specific CD4+ T cells using viral peptide pools. Following culture for about ten days, CD4+ T cells were isolated. Negative nucleocapsid antibody tests before and after vaccination confirmed no previous SARS-CoV-2 infection. Both day 3 and day 7 saw half the medium replaced with IL-2 medium. The receptor was derived from a human donor who received a COVID-19 vaccine. The chain employs TRBV3-1 (or the pseudogene TRBV3-2) and TRBJ2-3; no firm D call. The specimen comprised CD4+ T cells from PBMCs cultured with HCoV-229E spike peptides, sampled before COVID-19 vaccination. The CDR3 sequence is CASTPPLPPSTDTQYF. The DNA for the CDR3 is TGTGCCAGCACACCGCCACTGCCGCCAAGCACAGATACGCAGTATTTT.